This T cell receptor (beta chain) was found in a study of T cell repertoires in cytomegalovirus infection (dated by TCRdb to about 2019). Background on the whole study: Because public TCR beta signatures pointed to carriage of CMV infection together with the matching HLA type, the HLA type of each donor mattered for the analysis.

Sequenced on an Illumina HiSeq 1500. The public reads were quality trimmed at Q25 with fastp and then assembled into clones with MiXCR by TCRdb, keeping productive beta chains. CDR3 protein sequences are deduplicated, and each keeps its most common genes and DNA. For this sample there are about 300,000 distinct CDR3 sequences; approximately 8.9% appear just once. The ten largest make up around 2.5% of the sample. The CDR3 has 16 amino acids, counting the end cysteine and phenylalanine. This entry keeps only the CDR3 DNA: 48 bases, framed from base 1. CDR1 and CDR2 are drawn from the germline V gene: SQVTM, ANQGSEA. V is clipped by 3 bases and J by 1 base, and the sequence between their germline boundaries is 18 bases long. Study-level results and caveats: Cumulative frequency of public TCR beta family members discriminated carriers of CMV infection plus the relevant HLA type in this cohort and an independent approximately 370-donor cohort. In the ex vivo response, HLA-C-restricted CMV-specific TCR beta clonotypes were dominant, and in two of eight donors the single most frequent clonotype came from this HLA-C-restricted group.

This clonotype was seen more than once but under ten times. Its recognized antigen is unknown. Within one base of it there is no much larger clone, and no base qualities were kept. The TCR was taken from a human donor in good health (CMV status not recorded). Some clones in this sample may be carry-over from other donors' samples. Material for sequencing was PBMCs. This chain is built from TRBV29-1 and TRBJ2-5; the D call is possibly TRBD1 or TRBD2, each sharing 5 bases. The CDR3 loop reads CSVDAMRGSGQETQYF. The DNA sequence reads TGCAGCGTTGACGCCATGAGGGGATCGGGCCAAGAGACCCAGTACTTC.